The T cell receptor (beta chain) described here comes from a study of STAT5B mutations in CD4+ large granular lymphocyte leukemia. Study findings and constraints: CD4-sorted patient repertoires seemed more clonal than healthy CD4+ repertoires. TRBV06-family usage was enriched in top patient clones (8/27) versus controls (2/35). No patients shared main leukemic clonotypes, though roughly 23% appeared at low frequency elsewhere.

Buffy coats from healthy blood donors served as controls. This clone showed up just once. Its antigen is still unknown. The CDR3 extends over 12 amino acids. Germline CDR1 SGHDT, CDR2 YYEEEE. The ends were cut back, 0 bases at V and 4 bases at J, with 2 bases in the middle. Repertoires were generated with immunoSEQ multiplex PCR, while TCRdb's copy carries only in-frame clones and drops some. Of more than 20,000 clones in the sample, approximately 80% were seen once. The source material was CD4+ T cells from blood buffy coats. The sequence came from a human donor in good health. The chain is built from TRBV5-6 and TRBJ1-3; D is ambiguous. The CDR3 reads CASSLGGNTIYF. The CDR3 DNA is TGTGCCAGCAGCTTGGGCGGAAACACCATATATTTT.